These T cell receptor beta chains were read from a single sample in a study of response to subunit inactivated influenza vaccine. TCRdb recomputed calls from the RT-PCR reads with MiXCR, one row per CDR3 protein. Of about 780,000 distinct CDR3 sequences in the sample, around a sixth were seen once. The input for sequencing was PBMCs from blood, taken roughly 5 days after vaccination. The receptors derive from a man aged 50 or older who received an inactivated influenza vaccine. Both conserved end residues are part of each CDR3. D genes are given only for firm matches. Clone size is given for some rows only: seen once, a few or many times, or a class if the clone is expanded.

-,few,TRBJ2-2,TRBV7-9,CASSLAGTTNTGELFF,TGTGCCAGCAGCTTGGCCGGGACCACGAACACCGGGGAGCTGTTTTTT
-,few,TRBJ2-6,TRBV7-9,CASTGSGANVLTF,TGTGCCAGTACGGGTTCTGGGGCCAACGTCCTGACTTTC
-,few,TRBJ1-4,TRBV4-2,CASSQGEVNEKLFF,TGTGCCAGCAGCCAAGGCGAAGTTAATGAAAAACTGTTTTTT
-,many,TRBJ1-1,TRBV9,CASSVGSQSSTEAFF,TGTGCCAGCAGCGTAGGAAGTCAGTCGAGCACTGAAGCTTTCTTT
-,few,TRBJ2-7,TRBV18,CASSPTTTGTPYEQYF,TGTGCCAGCTCACCAACCACGACAGGAACACCCTACGAGCAGTACTTC
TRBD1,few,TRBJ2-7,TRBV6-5,CASSFQGRGLNEQYF,TGTGCCAGCAGTTTCCAGGGCAGGGGGCTTAACGAGCAGTACTTC
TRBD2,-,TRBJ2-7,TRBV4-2,CASSPSGLGTSGGKPYEQYF,TGTGCCAGCAGCCCCAGCGGCCTCGGGACTAGCGGGGGGAAACCCTACGAGCAGTACTTC
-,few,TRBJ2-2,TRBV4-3,CASSTGSITGELFF,TGCGCCAGCAGCACAGGGAGCATCACCGGGGAGCTGTTTTTT
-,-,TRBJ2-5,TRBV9,CASSVQGGPQETQYF,TGTGCCAGCAGCGTACAGGGAGGTCCTCAAGAGACCCAGTACTTC
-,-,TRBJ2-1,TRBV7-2,CASSLAVRGPQGQFF,TGTGCCAGCAGCTTAGCGGTTCGGGGGCCGCAGGGGCAGTTCTTC
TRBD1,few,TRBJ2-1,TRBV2,CASSQGASSYNEQFF,TGTGCCAGCAGTCAGGGGGCTAGCTCCTACAATGAGCAGTTCTTC
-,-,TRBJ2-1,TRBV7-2,CASSFLPNNEQFF,TGTGCCAGCAGCTTCCTACCGAACAATGAGCAGTTCTTC
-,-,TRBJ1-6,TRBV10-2,CASSETEYNSPLHF,TGCGCCAGCAGTGAGACGGAGTATAATTCACCCCTCCACTTT
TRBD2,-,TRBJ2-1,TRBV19,CASSIGTSEEYNEQFF,TGTGCCAGTAGTATAGGTACTAGCGAGGAATACAATGAGCAGTTCTTC
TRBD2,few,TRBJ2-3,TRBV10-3,CAIRGLAGSLADTQYF,TGTGCCATTAGGGGTCTAGCGGGTTCCTTGGCAGATACGCAGTATTTT
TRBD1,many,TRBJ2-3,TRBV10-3,CAITGDRRTDTQYF,TGTGCCATCACCGGGGACAGGCGCACAGATACGCAGTATTTT
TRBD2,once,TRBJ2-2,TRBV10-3,CAISLTSGGLGGELFF,TGTGCCATCAGCCTGACTAGCGGGGGGCTCGGCGGGGAGCTGTTTTTT
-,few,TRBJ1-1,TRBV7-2,CASSFSGVGGEAFF,TGTGCCAGCAGCTTCTCAGGTGTTGGGGGCGAAGCTTTCTTT
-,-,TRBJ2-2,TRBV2,CASAGRTLRELFF,TGTGCCAGCGCCGGACGGACACTCAGGGAGCTGTTTTTT
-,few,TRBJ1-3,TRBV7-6,CASSLEVGDTIYF,TGTGCCAGCAGCTTAGAAGTAGGAGACACCATATATTTT
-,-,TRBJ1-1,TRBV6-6,CASGWRGNTEAFF,TGTGCCAGCGGGTGGAGGGGTAACACTGAAGCTTTCTTT
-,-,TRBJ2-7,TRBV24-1,CATSRIGSDEQYF,TGTGCCACCAGCCGGATAGGCTCCGACGAGCAGTACTTC
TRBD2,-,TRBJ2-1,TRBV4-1,CASSQPLLAGGSNEQFF,TGCGCCAGCAGCCAGCCGCTATTAGCGGGAGGGAGCAATGAGCAGTTCTTC
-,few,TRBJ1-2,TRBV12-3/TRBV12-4,CASSLALKGNGYTF,TGTGCCAGCAGTTTAGCGTTGAAAGGAAATGGCTACACCTTC
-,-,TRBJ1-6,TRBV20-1,CSARDTVNSPLHF,TGCAGTGCAAGGGACACCGTTAATTCACCCCTCCACTTT
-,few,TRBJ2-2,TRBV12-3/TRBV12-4,CASARPGELFF,TGTGCCAGCGCACGGCCCGGGGAGCTGTTTTTT
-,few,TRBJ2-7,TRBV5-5,CASSGLWDVSYEQYF,TGTGCCAGCAGCGGCCTATGGGACGTCTCCTACGAGCAGTACTTC
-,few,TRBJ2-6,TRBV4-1,CASSQVLISGANVLTF,TGCGCCAGCAGCCAAGTATTGATCTCTGGGGCCAACGTCCTGACTTTC
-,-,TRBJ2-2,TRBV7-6,CASSLGGSGVTGELFF,TGTGCCAGCAGCTTAGGGGGTAGCGGAGTGACCGGGGAGCTGTTTTTT
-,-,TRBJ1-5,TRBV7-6,CASSLVAGSSPRDF,TGTGCCAGCAGCTTAGTTGCTGGCAGTTCCCCAAGAGATTTT
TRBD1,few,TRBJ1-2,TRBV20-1,CSASAGGAVGYTF,TGCAGTGCTAGCGCAGGGGGCGCGGTCGGCTACACCTTC
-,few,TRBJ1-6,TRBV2,CASSVGSSYNSPLHF,TGTGCCAGCAGTGTAGGGAGCTCCTATAATTCACCCCTCCACTTT
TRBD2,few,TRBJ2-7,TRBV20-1,CSARGARAGLDYEQYF,TGCAGTGCTAGAGGGGCGAGAGCGGGACTAGACTACGAGCAGTACTTC
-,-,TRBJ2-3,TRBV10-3,CALSWGGGGLTFGDTQYF,TGTGCCCTCAGTTGGGGCGGCGGGGGCCTAACCTTTGGGGATACGCAGTATTTT
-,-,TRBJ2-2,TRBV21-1,CASSIRTGELFF,TGTGCCAGCAGCATCCGCACCGGGGAGCTGTTTTTT
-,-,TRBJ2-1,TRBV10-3,CAISASRDEQFF,TGTGCCATCAGCGCCTCTAGGGATGAGCAGTTCTTC
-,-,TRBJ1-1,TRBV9,CASSVSRGDTEAFF,TGTGCCAGCAGCGTATCCAGGGGCGACACTGAAGCTTTCTTT
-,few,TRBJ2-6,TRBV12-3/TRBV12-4,CASSLGVPGANVLTF,TGTGCCAGCAGTTTGGGGGTTCCTGGGGCCAACGTCCTGACTTTC
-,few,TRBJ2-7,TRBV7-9,CASSLEIVGSEQYF,TGTGCCAGCAGCTTAGAAATTGTGGGCTCCGAGCAGTACTTC
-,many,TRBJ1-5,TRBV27,CASSPLESNQPQHF,TGTGCCAGCAGCCCGCTTGAGAGCAATCAGCCCCAGCATTTT
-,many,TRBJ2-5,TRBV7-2,CASSDWSSETQYF,TGTGCCAGCTCGGATTGGAGTTCAGAAACCCAGTACTTC
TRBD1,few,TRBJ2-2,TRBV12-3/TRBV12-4,CASRTRQGPNTGELFF,TGTGCCAGCAGAACCCGACAGGGTCCGAACACCGGGGAGCTGTTTTTT
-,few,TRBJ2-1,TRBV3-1,CASSHTEGEQFF,TGTGCCAGCAGCCATACGGAGGGTGAGCAGTTCTTC
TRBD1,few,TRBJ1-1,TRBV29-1,CSVSGGRGAFF,TGCAGCGTTTCAGGGGGGCGGGGAGCTTTCTTT
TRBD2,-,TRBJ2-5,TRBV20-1,CSARDAASGQETQYF,TGCAGTGCTAGAGATGCGGCTAGCGGACAAGAGACCCAGTACTTC
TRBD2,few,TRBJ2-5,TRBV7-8,CASSSGLAGRYQETQYF,TGTGCCAGCAGCTCCGGACTAGCGGGCCGGTACCAAGAGACCCAGTACTTC
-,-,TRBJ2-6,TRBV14,CASRPLGPVIYVLTF,TGTGCCAGCAGACCCTTAGGACCCGTTATCTACGTCCTGACTTTC
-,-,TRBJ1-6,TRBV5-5,CASSLWGNSPLHF,TGTGCCAGCAGCTTGTGGGGGAATTCACCCCTCCACTTT
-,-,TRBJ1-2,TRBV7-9,CAGDGGSSYGYTF,TGTGCCGGCGACGGTGGGTCCAGCTATGGCTACACCTTC
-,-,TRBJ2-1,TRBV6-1,CASSEPPSGLF,TGTGCCAGCAGTGAACCCCCCTCGGGACTCTTC